A selection of T cell receptor beta chains follows, all from one sample in a study of blood T cell repertoires in COVID-19. Profiling relied on immunoSEQ multiplex PCR, and the TCRdb table lists in-frame clones only, not all of them. In the table there are around 100,000 clones, roughly 81% of which are singletons. The sample taken for sequencing was peripheral blood. The receptors come from a human donor in a cohort sampled during active COVID-19. The CDR3 runs from the conserved cysteine through the conserved F or W. Fields, in order: J gene, clone size, V gene, D gene, CDR3 protein, CDR3 DNA. The D gene is left open where the match is weak. Not all rows give a size; the values are once, few, many and, for expanded clones, a class.

TRBJ2-3	.	TRBV29-1	TRBD2	CSVKGAGGPTDTQYF	TGCAGCGTAAAGGGTGCGGGGGGCCCCACAGATACGCAGTATTTT
TRBJ2-4	.	TRBV6-2/TRBV6-3	.	CASSEVAKNIQYF	TGTGCCAGCAGTGAGGTCGCCAAAAACATTCAGTACTTC
TRBJ2-3	.	TRBV7-7	TRBD2	CASSSLAGFTDTQYF	TGTGCCAGCAGCTCTCTAGCGGGATTCACAGATACGCAGTATTTT
TRBJ2-5	.	TRBV7-2	TRBD2	CASSTRGGPEETQYF	TGTGCCAGCAGCACCCGGGGGGGGCCGGAAGAGACCCAGTACTTC
TRBJ1-5	.	TRBV28	.	CASIPRGYSNQPQHF	TGTGCCAGCATTCCCAGGGGATATAGCAATCAGCCCCAGCATTTT
TRBJ2-1	.	TRBV19	TRBD2	CASSNVRGDEQFF	TGTGCCAGTAGTAACGTCCGGGGGGATGAGCAGTTCTTC
TRBJ1-1	.	TRBV7-2	.	CASSTPGGTEAFF	TGTGCCAGCAGCACACCGGGGGGCACTGAAGCTTTCTTT
TRBJ1-4	.	TRBV2	.	CASSEASGDWEKLFF	TGTGCCAGCAGTGAAGCGTCAGGGGATTGGGAAAAACTGTTTTTT
TRBJ2-7	few	TRBV28	TRBD1	CASSMGQHYEQYF	TGTGCCAGCAGCATGGGACAGCACTACGAGCAGTACTTC
TRBJ1-3	few	TRBV10-3	.	CAISDSSGNTIYF	TGTGCCATCTCGGACAGCTCTGGAAACACCATATATTTT
TRBJ1-2	.	TRBV11-2	.	CASSPFTGSYGYTF	TGTGCCAGCAGCCCCTTTACAGGGAGCTATGGCTACACCTTC
TRBJ2-3	.	TRBV15	.	CATSSLQGSTDTQYF	TGTGCCACCAGCAGTTTACAGGGTAGCACAGATACGCAGTATTTT
TRBJ1-5	.	TRBV7-8	TRBD1	CASSLGGQGSNQPQHF	TGTGCCAGCAGCTTAGGGGGACAGGGTAGCAATCAGCCCCAGCATTTT
TRBJ2-2	.	TRBV5-1	TRBD2	CASSLLAGGNTGELFF	TGCGCCAGCAGCTTACTAGCGGGAGGTAATACCGGGGAGCTGTTTTTT
TRBJ2-7	.	TRBV16	TRBD1	CASSQHGQGPYEQYF	TGTGCCAGCAGCCAACACGGACAGGGGCCCTACGAGCAGTACTTC
TRBJ1-1	.	TRBV7-2	.	CASSLDWGGVEAFF	TGTGCCAGCAGCTTAGACTGGGGGGGGGTTGAAGCTTTCTTT
TRBJ2-5	.	TRBV5-1	TRBD2	CASSLWLAGGVETQYF	TGCGCCAGCAGCTTGTGGCTAGCGGGCGGGGTAGAGACCCAGTACTTC
TRBJ2-3	.	TRBV5-4	TRBD2	CASNPAGGSTDTQYF	TGTGCCAGCAACCCGGCGGGGGGGAGCACAGATACGCAGTATTTT
TRBJ2-3	.	TRBV14	.	CASSQDRRGSGTDTQYF	TGTGCCAGCAGCCAAGATCGGCGGGGTTCCGGCACAGATACGCAGTATTTT
TRBJ2-7	.	TRBV21-1	.	CASSNGLAGVLYEQYF	TGTGCCAGCAGCAATGGACTAGCGGGAGTCTTGTACGAGCAGTACTTC
TRBJ2-2	.	TRBV5-4	.	CASSLGGKGRSAGELFF	TGTGCCAGCAGCTTGGGGGGTAAGGGGCGAAGTGCCGGGGAGCTGTTTTTT
TRBJ2-4	.	TRBV5-5	.	CASSLASLAKNIQYF	TGTGCCAGCAGCTTGGCTAGTCTAGCCAAAAACATTCAGTACTTC
TRBJ1-1	.	TRBV3-1/TRBV3-2	.	CASSQDRWGHAFF	TGTGCCAGCAGCCAAGACCGTTGGGGCCATGCTTTCTTT
TRBJ2-5	.	TRBV20-1	TRBD1	CSASAQGAVRAQYF	TGCAGTGCTAGTGCACAGGGGGCGGTCCGGGCCCAGTACTTC
TRBJ1-2	.	TRBV9	TRBD1	CASSLRDSYGYTF	TGTGCCAGCAGCTTGCGGGACAGCTATGGCTACACCTTC
TRBJ2-7	.	TRBV28	TRBD1	CASSWDRVGYEQYF	TGTGCCAGCAGTTGGGACAGGGTTGGCTACGAGCAGTACTTC
TRBJ2-5	.	TRBV5-1	.	CASSFPERVGETQYF	TGCGCCAGCAGCTTCCCCGAGAGGGTGGGAGAGACCCAGTACTTC
TRBJ1-6	.	TRBV28	.	CASSFPGVNNSPLHF	TGTGCCAGCAGTTTTCCGGGTGTAAATAATTCACCCCTCCACTTT
TRBJ2-2	.	TRBV27	TRBD2	CASSLLAGGNGELFF	TGTGCCAGCAGTCTTTTAGCGGGGGGGAACGGGGAGCTGTTTTTT